The rows below give T cell receptor beta chains drawn from one sample of a study of B cell selection in AIRE deficiency. Data came from immunoSEQ multiplex PCR; TCRdb stores just in-frame clones and leaves some out. Among about 21,000 clones listed, roughly 97% were seen once. Sequencing was done on a sample of conventional CD4+ T cells sorted from PBMCs. These receptors were collected from a human donor with AIRE deficiency. Both conserved end residues are part of each CDR3. The order of the fields is V gene, D gene, clone size, J gene, CDR3 DNA, CDR3 protein. A D gene is named only where the DNA matches it firmly. Clone sizes are given selectively: once, few, many, or a class where the clone is expanded.

v_gene: TRBV9; d_gene: TRBD1; abundance: .; j_gene: TRBJ2-3; CDR3nt: TGTGCCAGCAGCGTAGAGACAGGGTCCGATACGCAGTATTTT; CDR3aa: CASSVETGSDTQYF
v_gene: TRBV28; d_gene: .; abundance: .; j_gene: TRBJ1-2; CDR3nt: TGTGCCAGCAGCTTGACAGCTAACTATGGCTACACCTTC; CDR3aa: CASSLTANYGYTF
v_gene: TRBV25-1; d_gene: .; abundance: .; j_gene: TRBJ2-7; CDR3nt: TGTGCCAGCAGTGAATATGGGGGCTCCTACGAGCAGTACTTC; CDR3aa: CASSEYGGSYEQYF
v_gene: TRBV10-2; d_gene: TRBD1; abundance: .; j_gene: TRBJ1-2; CDR3nt: TGCGCCAGCAGGCTTGAGACAGGGAGCTATGGCTACACCTTC; CDR3aa: CASRLETGSYGYTF
v_gene: TRBV11-3; d_gene: .; abundance: once; j_gene: TRBJ2-3; CDR3nt: TGTGCCAGCAGCTTAGGTCCACAGTTCAGGGCAGATACGCAGTATTTT; CDR3aa: CASSLGPQFRADTQYF
v_gene: TRBV19; d_gene: TRBD2; abundance: .; j_gene: TRBJ2-7; CDR3nt: TGTGCCAGTAGTATGCGGACTAGCGGGAGGATCTGGACAAACGAGCAGTACTTC; CDR3aa: CASSMRTSGRIWTNEQYF
v_gene: TRBV29-1; d_gene: .; abundance: .; j_gene: TRBJ1-6; CDR3nt: TGCAGCGTCCGTCGGACAGACAATTCACCCCTCCACTTT; CDR3aa: CSVRRTDNSPLHF
v_gene: TRBV30; d_gene: .; abundance: .; j_gene: TRBJ2-3; CDR3nt: TGTGCCTCGAACAGGGTCAATTCAGATACGCAGTATTTT; CDR3aa: CASNRVNSDTQYF
v_gene: TRBV30; d_gene: TRBD2; abundance: .; j_gene: TRBJ2-7; CDR3nt: TGTGCCTGGAGTGGGGGACTAGCGGGACCCTACGAGCAGTACTTC; CDR3aa: CAWSGGLAGPYEQYF
v_gene: TRBV2; d_gene: .; abundance: once; j_gene: TRBJ1-1; CDR3nt: TGTGCCAGCAGCGCCCATCTATGGGACACTGAAGCTTTCTTT; CDR3aa: CASSAHLWDTEAFF
v_gene: TRBV6-5; d_gene: .; abundance: .; j_gene: TRBJ2-5; CDR3nt: TGTGCCAGCAGTTATCGGCAGAGCCAAGAGACCCAGTACTTC; CDR3aa: CASSYRQSQETQYF
v_gene: TRBV5-1; d_gene: TRBD2; abundance: .; j_gene: TRBJ2-1; CDR3nt: TGCGCCAGCAGCGCCGGCTCCGGGACTAGCGGGAGGTTTGAGCAGTTCTTC; CDR3aa: CASSAGSGTSGRFEQFF
v_gene: TRBV2; d_gene: .; abundance: .; j_gene: TRBJ2-5; CDR3nt: TGTGCCAGCAGTGAAGGTGGAGAGACCCAGTACTTC; CDR3aa: CASSEGGETQYF
v_gene: TRBV7-6; d_gene: .; abundance: .; j_gene: TRBJ2-5; CDR3nt: TGTGCCAGCAGCTTACCCAGGTACCAAGAGACCCAGTACTTC; CDR3aa: CASSLPRYQETQYF
v_gene: TRBV4-2; d_gene: TRBD1; abundance: once; j_gene: TRBJ2-1; CDR3nt: TGTGCCAGCAGCCCGGCCGGGACAGGGGCCAATGAGCAGTTCTTC; CDR3aa: CASSPAGTGANEQFF
v_gene: TRBV9; d_gene: TRBD1; abundance: .; j_gene: TRBJ2-1; CDR3nt: TGTGCCAGCAGCGTTGACAGGGGAAACTACAATGAGCAGTTCTTC; CDR3aa: CASSVDRGNYNEQFF
v_gene: TRBV27; d_gene: .; abundance: .; j_gene: TRBJ1-5; CDR3nt: TGTGCCAGCAGTCCTCGGGATAGCAATCAGCCCCAGCATTTT; CDR3aa: CASSPRDSNQPQHF
v_gene: TRBV14; d_gene: .; abundance: .; j_gene: TRBJ2-1; CDR3nt: TGTGCCAGCAGCCAAGGTCTAGCTCGAAATGAACAGTTCTTC; CDR3aa: CASSQGLARNEQFF
v_gene: TRBV5-1; d_gene: TRBD2; abundance: .; j_gene: TRBJ2-3; CDR3nt: TGCGCCAGCAGAAGAGTAGCGGGAACCACAGATACGCAGTATTTT; CDR3aa: CASRRVAGTTDTQYF
v_gene: TRBV11-2; d_gene: TRBD2; abundance: .; j_gene: TRBJ2-2; CDR3nt: TGTGCCAGCAGCTACTTACTAGCGCTTAGGAACACCGGGGAGCTGTTTTTT; CDR3aa: CASSYLLALRNTGELFF
v_gene: TRBV5-4; d_gene: TRBD1; abundance: .; j_gene: TRBJ2-1; CDR3nt: TGTGCCAGCAGCCGAAAACAGGGGGGCTCCTACAATGAGCAGTTCTTC; CDR3aa: CASSRKQGGSYNEQFF
v_gene: TRBV10-3; d_gene: TRBD2; abundance: once; j_gene: TRBJ2-5; CDR3nt: TGTGCCATCAGTGAGTCGTGGGGGTCCTCCACACTAGCGGGGGGCCAAGAGACCCAGTACTTC; CDR3aa: CAISESWGSSTLAGGQETQYF
v_gene: TRBV10-3; d_gene: .; abundance: once; j_gene: TRBJ2-7; CDR3nt: TGTGCCATCAGTGAGTCGACCCAGGGACCCTACGAGCAGTACTTC; CDR3aa: CAISESTQGPYEQYF
v_gene: TRBV11-3; d_gene: TRBD1; abundance: .; j_gene: TRBJ2-1; CDR3nt: TGTGCCAGCAGCTTAGATTATGGCCCGGGACAGGGACTCTACAATGAGCAGTTCTTC; CDR3aa: CASSLDYGPGQGLYNEQFF
v_gene: TRBV7-2; d_gene: .; abundance: .; j_gene: TRBJ1-2; CDR3nt: TGTGCCAGCCAAATGGACAGAGCTAACTATGGCTACACCTTC; CDR3aa: CASQMDRANYGYTF
v_gene: TRBV6-1; d_gene: .; abundance: .; j_gene: TRBJ2-3; CDR3nt: TGTGCCAGCAGTGAAATTGGGTCAGGGGATACGCAGTATTTT; CDR3aa: CASSEIGSGDTQYF
v_gene: TRBV28; d_gene: .; abundance: .; j_gene: TRBJ1-5; CDR3nt: TGTGCCAGCAGTTACCCGATGAGAAATCAGCCCCAGCATTTT; CDR3aa: CASSYPMRNQPQHF
v_gene: TRBV5-1; d_gene: TRBD1; abundance: .; j_gene: TRBJ2-6; CDR3nt: TGCGCCAGCAGCTTAACAGGGGGCGAAGGGGCCAACGTCCTGACTTTC; CDR3aa: CASSLTGGEGANVLTF
v_gene: TRBV7-8; d_gene: .; abundance: .; j_gene: TRBJ2-5; CDR3nt: TGTGCCAGCAGACAGAACAGGGCAAATCAAGAGACCCAGTACTTC; CDR3aa: CASRQNRANQETQYF
v_gene: TRBV30; d_gene: .; abundance: .; j_gene: TRBJ1-1; CDR3nt: TGTGCCTGGAAGTCCAAGGTCCCCATGAACACTGAAGCTTTCTTT; CDR3aa: CAWKSKVPMNTEAFF
v_gene: TRBV19; d_gene: TRBD1; abundance: .; j_gene: TRBJ2-3; CDR3nt: TGTGCCACCAGGACAGGGGCAGATACGCAGTATTTT; CDR3aa: CATRTGADTQYF
v_gene: TRBV28; d_gene: TRBD2; abundance: .; j_gene: TRBJ2-7; CDR3nt: TGTGCCAGCAGTTTTTTTCTAGCGGGAGGAGGGCCCTACGAGCAGTACTTC; CDR3aa: CASSFFLAGGGPYEQYF
v_gene: TRBV11-1; d_gene: .; abundance: .; j_gene: TRBJ2-1; CDR3nt: TGTGCCAGCAGCTTATCCTCCTCGGTATCCTACAATGAGCAGTTCTTC; CDR3aa: CASSLSSSVSYNEQFF
v_gene: TRBV6-1; d_gene: .; abundance: .; j_gene: TRBJ2-2; CDR3nt: TGTGCCAGCGGGAGGCAGGGGCCGACCGGGGAGCTGTTTTTT; CDR3aa: CASGRQGPTGELFF
v_gene: TRBV27; d_gene: TRBD2; abundance: .; j_gene: TRBJ2-4; CDR3nt: TGTGCCAGCAGTTCCCTAGCGGGAGTCAAAAACATTCAGTACTTC; CDR3aa: CASSSLAGVKNIQYF
v_gene: TRBV4-1; d_gene: .; abundance: .; j_gene: TRBJ2-3; CDR3nt: TGCGCCAGCAGCCTTGGCACAGATACGCAGTATTTT; CDR3aa: CASSLGTDTQYF
v_gene: TRBV30; d_gene: .; abundance: .; j_gene: TRBJ1-6; CDR3nt: TGTGCCTTACGCGTCGGGTCGGAGAGCTCCTATAATTCACCCCTCCACTTT; CDR3aa: CALRVGSESSYNSPLHF
v_gene: TRBV4-2; d_gene: TRBD2; abundance: .; j_gene: TRBJ2-7; CDR3nt: TGTGCCAGCAGCCAGGTCGAATTCGCGGGAGCCACCTACGAGCAGTACTTC; CDR3aa: CASSQVEFAGATYEQYF
v_gene: TRBV30; d_gene: .; abundance: once; j_gene: TRBJ2-3; CDR3nt: TGTGCCTGGAAAGGTGAAAGGTATACGCAGTATTTT; CDR3aa: CAWKGERYTQYF
v_gene: TRBV27; d_gene: .; abundance: .; j_gene: TRBJ2-3; CDR3nt: TGTGCCAGCAGGTCCGGGACCTTCACAGATACGCAGTATTTT; CDR3aa: CASRSGTFTDTQYF
v_gene: TRBV28; d_gene: .; abundance: .; j_gene: TRBJ2-3; CDR3nt: TGTGCCAGCCGGTTTTACGGGAGCCAGGGAGATACGCAGTATTTT; CDR3aa: CASRFYGSQGDTQYF